The clone carrying this T cell receptor (beta chain) was observed a single time. The entry originates in a study of PD-L1 blockade in urothelial cancer. Time point denoted: peripheral blood 6 weeks after treatment start. Patients each gave 1 to 8 samples, pretreatment and on-treatment. Method: immunoSEQ multiplex PCR; TCRdb's copy keeps in-frame clones and lacks some. In the table there are about 66,000 clones, 88% of which are singletons. The CDR3 is 15 amino acids. Germline CDR1 reads MNHEY; CDR2 reads SVGAGI. Trimming took off 4 bases at V and 0 bases at J, with 11 bases between the two ends. The chain combines TRBV6-5 with TRBJ2-3, with a possible D match to TRBD1 (6 bases). The receptor was derived from a man aged 60-69 years with urothelial cancer. The specimen was PBMCs, collected around atezolizumab (anti-PD-L1) treatment. The CDR3 sequence: CASSLGQTSTDTQYF. Written as DNA, the CDR3 is TGTGCCAGCAGTTTAGGACAGACGAGCACAGATACGCAGTATTTT.